The 26 T cell receptor beta chains below come from one sample, sequenced in a study of shared clonotypes between healthy human individuals. Clones were read by immunoSEQ multiplex PCR, and TCRdb kept only the in-frame ones, dropping some. Counted here are 2,500,000 or so clones, 90% to 95% occurring once; the ten biggest clones make up around 0.15%. Sequenced input: naive CD4+ T cells sorted from blood. Subset noted: CD45RA+ positively selected. These receptor sequences come from a man aged 18-30 years in good health.

V usage is TRBV21-1 and J usage is TRBJ2-7. TRBV21-1 represents a pseudogene. The CDR3 has 13 amino acids. The CDR3 region is CASSKGLIYEQYF. The CDR3 nucleotides are TGTGCCAGCAGCAAAGGGTTAATCTACGAGCAGTACTTC.

The V call is TRBV5-4, the J call TRBJ2-7; possible D gene TRBD2, 5 bases. Germline V CDR1 and CDR2: SGHNT, YYREEE (reference sequence). V dropped 6 bases and J dropped 5 bases, with 21 bases sitting between them. The CDR3 totals 15 residues. CDR3 region: CASTNYDNPGNEQYF. The DNA for the CDR3 is TGTGCCAGCACCAACTATGATAACCCGGGGAACGAGCAGTACTTC.

The gene calls are TRBV7-2 and TRBJ2-3, with D possibly TRBD2 on 5 matching bases. CDR3 length equals 14 residues. The germline V gene has CDR1 SGHTA and CDR2 FQGNSA. V lost 0 bases and J lost 4, with 8 bases in between. DNA for the CDR3: TGTGCCAGCAGCTTAGCCCCAGCGGCAGATACGCAGTATTTT. The encoded protein is CASSLAPAADTQYF.

The chain carries TRBV5-1 and TRBJ2-7; 11 nucleotides line up with TRBD1. Trimming cost V 4 bases and J 7 bases; bases outside gene matches: 13. This CDR3 has 16 residues. The germline V gene has CDR1 SGHRS and CDR2 YFSETQ. The DNA of the CDR3 is TGCGCCAGCAGCCTTACCGGGACAGGGGGGAAGGAAGAGCAGTACTTC. Its protein product is CASSLTGTGGKEEQYF.

The chain joins TRBV10-3 to TRBJ1-4, with TRBD1 identical over 7 bases. CDR3 length equals 12 residues. Germline V gives CDR1 ENHRY, CDR2 SYGVKD. The junction had 3 bases not matched to a gene; V was cut back by 10 bases and J by 4 bases. The CDR3 loop is CASWDSNEKLFF. CDR3 nucleotide sequence: TGTGCCAGTTGGGACAGTAATGAAAAACTGTTTTTT.

This clone occurred once. The chain links TRBV5-1 to TRBJ2-2, with TRBD2 matching 12 bases. With V trimmed by 3 bases and J by 4 bases, 7 bases remained unmatched. This CDR3 is 17 amino acids long. Germline CDR1 is SGHRS and CDR2 is YFSETQ. CDR3 sequence: CASSSVLAGGPTGELFF. The DNA for the CDR3 is TGCGCCAGCAGCTCAGTTCTAGCGGGAGGGCCCACCGGGGAGCTGTTTTTT.

This clone turned up a few times. The chain combines TRBV19 with TRBJ2-1, with D uncertain. Looked up from germline, CDR1 is LNHDA and CDR2 is SQIVND (reference sequence). V was cut by 5 bases and J by 7 bases, with 12 bases left in between. The CDR3 has 13 amino acids. The CDR3 bases are TGTGCCAGTAGTTCACGTGGGGTGAATGAGCAGTTCTTC. Translating it yields CASSSRGVNEQFF.

This rearrangement joins TRBV7-2 to TRBJ2-7; D not resolved. Trimming removed 1 base at V and 1 base at J, with 8 bases between. The CDR3 length is 14 residues. The germline V gene encodes CDR1 SGHTA and CDR2 FQGNSA. CDR3 loop: CASSLDRDSYEQYF. CDR3 in DNA: TGTGCCAGCAGCTTAGATAGGGATTCCTACGAGCAGTACTTC.

This sequence joins TRBV14 and TRBJ2-3; a possible D gene is TRBD2 (5 bases). Germline V gene lookup returns CDR1 SGHDN and CDR2 FVKESK. This CDR3 spans 15 amino acids. Trimming removed 3 bases at V and 1 base at J, with 11 bases between. As DNA, the CDR3 is TGTGCCAGCAGCCATCAGCTAGCAGGCACAGATACGCAGTATTTT. As protein: CASSHQLAGTDTQYF.

The V and J genes are TRBV6-5 and TRBJ1-2, with TRBD1 as a possible D gene (6 bases). This CDR3 has 14 residues. Per the germline V gene, CDR1 is MNHEY and CDR2 is SVGAGI. Trimming removed 6 bases from V and 2 bases from J, with 13 bases in between. The DNA for the CDR3 is TGTGCCAGCAGCCGCAATACAGGGAACTATGGCTACACCTTC. Its protein product is CASSRNTGNYGYTF.

The rearrangement uses TRBV6-5 and TRBJ2-5, with 8 bases matching TRBD1. V was clipped by 6 bases and J by 2 bases; unmatched bases: 2. Germline CDR1 MNHEY, CDR2 SVGAGI. CDR3 length: 13 amino acids. The CDR3 protein is CASRYRGQETQYF. For the CDR3, the DNA is TGTGCCAGCAGGTACAGGGGGCAAGAGACCCAGTACTTC.

The CDR3: CASSDVMTGGEKLFF. CDR3 coding DNA: TGTGCCAGCAGTGACGTAATGACAGGGGGCGAAAAACTGTTTTTT. This chain uses TRBV2 with TRBJ1-4, with 10 bases identical to TRBD1. With 3 bases clipped from V and 8 bases from J, the junction kept 6 bases outside the gene matches. The CDR3 sequence is 15 residues long. Germline CDR1 and CDR2: SNHLY and FYNNEI.

This clone has a single count. This chain connects TRBV10-3 to TRBJ1-6, with TRBD1 identical over 8 bases. This CDR3 is built from 14 residues. Germline assignment: CDR1 ENHRY and CDR2 SYGVKD. J gave up 10 bases and V 4 bases, and 6 bases lay outside the gene matches. The CDR3 sequence is CAISVGTGRSPLHF. The DNA of the CDR3 is TGTGCCATCAGTGTGGGGACAGGAAGATCACCCCTCCACTTT.

This chain links TRBV19 with TRBJ2-7; D perhaps matches TRBD2 (7 bases). The length of the CDR3 is 14 residues. Trimming removed 6 bases at V and 6 bases at J, with 18 bases between. Germline V CDR1 and CDR2: LNHDA, SQIVND (reference sequence). In nucleotides, the CDR3 is TGTGCCAGTAGGGGGGCGGCGGGAGTGGGCGAGCAGTACTTC. It specifies CASRGAAGVGEQYF.

The chain uses TRBV11-2 and TRBJ1-2, with 8 bases matching TRBD1. Unmatched junction bases numbered 6, after V lost 1 base and J lost 2 bases. This CDR3 has 16 amino acids. In germline, CDR1 is SGHAT, CDR2 FQNNGV. The chain's CDR3 is CASSLGWTGSNYGYTF. The CDR3 DNA reads as TGTGCCAGCAGCTTAGGGTGGACAGGGTCGAACTATGGCTACACCTTC.

The chain combines TRBV6-1 with TRBJ1-2, with D tentatively TRBD1 (5 bases). The CDR3 runs 16 residues. V lost 0 bases, J lost 8 bases, and 19 bases lay in between. Germline CDR1 MNHNS, CDR2 SASEGT. CDR3 sequence (DNA): TGTGCCAGCAGTGAAGCGACCCGTCAGGGCCGCGACGGCTACACCTTC. Protein sequence: CASSEATRQGRDGYTF.

This sequence joins TRBV5-1 and TRBJ1-6; a possible D gene is TRBD1 (6 bases). Trimming stripped 4 bases from V and 9 bases from J, with 23 bases between. This CDR3 spans 17 amino acids. Germline V gene lookup returns CDR1 SGHRS and CDR2 YFSETQ. CDR3 nucleotide sequence: TGCGCCAGCAGCCTCCTGATGACAGGCGGAGGTTTTTCACCCCTCCACTTT. Protein sequence: CASSLLMTGGGFSPLHF.

The chain joins TRBV2 to TRBJ1-5; possible D gene TRBD1, 6 bases. Trimming removed 8 bases from V and 4 bases from J, with 12 bases in between. CDR1 and CDR2 (germline): SNHLY, FYNNEI. The CDR3 runs to 13 residues. CDR3 in amino acids: CASHRDKNQPQHF. CDR3 coding DNA: TGTGCCAGCCACCGGGACAAGAATCAGCCCCAGCATTTT.

CDR3: CASSLDGSGRANEQYF. The CDR3 DNA reads TGTGCCAGCAGCTTAGATGGTAGCGGGAGGGCCAACGAGCAGTACTTC. The rearrangement uses TRBV11-2 and TRBJ2-7, with TRBD2 identical over 11 bases. The V gene's germline CDR1 is SGHAT and CDR2 FQNNGV. This CDR3 contains 16 residues. V lost 0 bases and J lost 5; bases outside the gene matches: 6.

V is TRBV10-1 and J is TRBJ2-3; no clear D. In germline, CDR1 is WNHNN, CDR2 SYGVQD (reference sequence). V lost 2 bases and J lost 2, with 8 bases in between. CDR3 length equals 14 residues. CDR3 in amino acids: CASSEKGITDTQYF. The CDR3 DNA is TGCGCCAGCAGTGAGAAGGGAATCACAGATACGCAGTATTTT.

This clone came up once. The CDR3 reads CASSVGDILETQYF. In nucleotides, the CDR3 is TGTGCCAGCAGTGTGGGGGATATTCTGGAGACCCAGTACTTC. The rearrangement joins TRBV6-1 to TRBJ2-5; D is perhaps TRBD1 or TRBD2 (5 bases each). The CDR3 is made up of 14 amino acids. Per germline, CDR1 MNHNS and CDR2 SASEGT. V lost 4 bases, J lost 5 bases, and 14 bases lay in between.

This chain links TRBV7-8 with TRBJ1-5, with a tentative D call TRBD1 (6 bases). V lost 2 bases to trimming and J lost 0 bases, with 14 bases between them. Germline V gene lookup returns CDR1 SGHVS and CDR2 FQNEAQ. This CDR3 has 17 amino acids. CDR3: CASSLNRDWYSNQPQHF. CDR3 sequence (DNA): TGTGCCAGCAGCTTAAACAGGGACTGGTATAGCAATCAGCCCCAGCATTTT.

The chain uses TRBV29-1 and TRBJ2-7; D not certain. This CDR3 region has 15 residues. The germline gives CDR1 SQVTM, CDR2 ANQGSEA. The germline V and J ends were trimmed by 4 bases and 2 bases, with 18 bases remaining between them. CDR3 coding DNA: TGCAGCGTTGTTTTGGGTGGGCCAGGTCCCTACGAGCAGTACTTC. Protein sequence: CSVVLGGPGPYEQYF.

V and J are TRBV6-1 and TRBJ2-1, with TRBD1 identical over 8 bases. V dropped 6 bases and J dropped 5; count of bases not matched to a gene: 6. Per the germline V gene, CDR1 is MNHNS and CDR2 is SASEGT. The CDR3 runs to 14 residues. CDR3 protein: CASRSQGANNEQFF. The CDR3 DNA reads as TGTGCCAGCAGATCGCAGGGGGCGAACAATGAGCAGTTCTTC.

The chain uses TRBV5-6 and TRBJ2-3; 13 bases are a match to TRBD2. Per the germline V gene, CDR1 is SGHDT and CDR2 is YYEEEE. The CDR3 has 17 residues. V lost 3 bases and J lost 3; bases outside the gene matches: 7. CDR3 amino acids: CASSSGGTSGVTDTQYF. For the CDR3, the DNA is TGTGCCAGCAGCTCCGGAGGGACTAGCGGGGTGACAGATACGCAGTATTTT.

As for this clone: The same CDR3 arises from other DNA sequences in this sample as well. The chain recombines TRBV19 with TRBJ2-1, with 8 bases fitting TRBD1. The CDR3 is made up of 13 amino acids. The V gene's germline CDR1 is LNHDA and CDR2 SQIVND (reference sequence). Germline trimming cut 9 bases from V and 1 base from J; bases unmatched to any gene: 2. In DNA, the CDR3 is TGTGCCAGCCGACAGGGGTCCTACAATGAGCAGTTCTTC. Encoded protein: CASRQGSYNEQFF.